This TCR beta chain was sequenced for a study of shared clonotypes between healthy human individuals. The overall study: For every donor, three CD4 naive, three CD4 memory, two CD8 naive and one CD8 memory plates were used. Study-wide results and caveats: Memory subsets had estimated richness that was generally smaller than that of naive subsets.

Per germline, CDR1 LNHDA and CDR2 SQIVND (reference sequence). The CDR3 runs 16 residues. Trimming cost V 5 bases and J 0 bases, with 14 bases left between them. About this clone itself: The antigen is unknown.

Profiled with immunoSEQ multiplex PCR; TCRdb holds only in-frame clones, not every one. The sample carries roughly 2 million clones, nearly 97% recorded once. The chain links TRBV19 to TRBJ1-5; TRBD1 might be the D (5 bases). Sequencing input: naive CD4+ T cells sorted from blood. Subset specified: CD45RA+ positively selected. The receptor's source is a young man in good health. In DNA, the CDR3 is TGTGCCAGTAGTCTTTTTTCGGGGCTTAGCAATCAGCCCCAGCATTTT. Protein product: CASSLFSGLSNQPQHF.